These 12 T cell receptor beta chains came from one sample sequenced in a study of blood T cell repertoires in COVID-19. Profiled with immunoSEQ multiplex PCR; TCRdb holds only in-frame clones, not every one. This sample has around 300,000 clones, with more than 80% found just once. The sample comprised PBMCs or T cells enriched from blood (not recorded which). The origin of the receptors is a woman aged 18-35 years who had recovered from COVID-19.

The V and J genes are TRBV4-2 and TRBJ1-1; D not resolved. Between the trimmed V and J ends, which lost 10 bases and 11 bases, there was a span of 23 bases. In germline, CDR1 is LGHNA, CDR2 YNFKEQ. CDR3 size: 13 residues. CDR3 sequence: CATMGPGKLSAFF. DNA of the CDR3: TGTGCCACCATGGGCCCGGGAAAGTTGTCGGCTTTCTTT.

The gene calls are TRBV5-1 and TRBJ2-7; TRBD1 aligns across 8 bases. Germline loops: CDR1 SGHRS, CDR2 YFSETQ. With V trimmed by 4 bases and J by 13 bases, 16 bases remained unmatched. The CDR3 runs 14 residues. The CDR3 here is CASSRDPRTGQEYF. CDR3 coding DNA: TGCGCCAGCAGCCGCGACCCCCGGACAGGGCAGGAATACTTC.

This rearrangement joins TRBV6-5 to TRBJ2-7; D possibly corresponds to TRBD1 (6 bases). The length of the CDR3 is 14 residues. Trimming took 4 bases from V and 3 from J, leaving 13 bases between them. Looked up from germline, CDR1 is MNHEY and CDR2 is SVGAGI. The DNA of the CDR3 is TGTGCCAGCAGTTCAACCACAGGGTACTACGAGCAGTACTTC. Protein: CASSSTTGYYEQYF.

The chain has TRBV30 and TRBJ2-3; TRBD2 matches 7 bases. Germline trimming cut 5 bases from V and 5 bases from J; bases unmatched to any gene: 4. This CDR3 comprises 12 residues. The germline gives CDR1 GTSNPN, CDR2 SVGIG (reference sequence). CDR3 DNA: TGTGCCTGGGGGGGGGTTGGAGATACGCAGTATTTT. It encodes CAWGGVGDTQYF.

V gene TRBV3-1 (or the pseudogene TRBV3-2) combines with J gene TRBJ2-5; 8 bases map to TRBD2. This CDR3 is 15 amino acids long. Trimming took 2 bases from V and 2 from J; bases not matched to a gene: 4. In germline, CDR1 is LGHDT, CDR2 YNNKEL (reference sequence). CDR3 sequence reads: CASSQLTGGQETQYF. The CDR3 bases are TGTGCCAGCAGCCAATTAACGGGGGGGCAAGAGACCCAGTACTTC.

The gene calls are TRBV5-1 and TRBJ1-3; TRBD1 aligns across 9 bases. Trimming at V came to 5 bases and at J to 2 bases, leaving 11 bases not matched to a gene. CDR3 length: 17 residues. CDR1 and CDR2 (germline): SGHRS, YFSETQ. The CDR3: CASSYDTGTGPGNTIYF. The CDR3 DNA reads as TGCGCCAGCAGTTACGACACCGGGACAGGGCCTGGAAACACCATATATTTT.

CDR3 DNA sequence: TGCGCCAGCAGCTTCGGAGCCAACTATGGCTACACCTTC. The encoded protein is CASSFGANYGYTF. V and J are TRBV5-1 and TRBJ1-2; unclear D gene. Germline V CDR1 and CDR2: SGHRS, YFSETQ. V shed 2 bases and J shed 2 bases, with 7 bases lying between them. The CDR3 covers 13 residues.

The chain combines TRBV15 with TRBJ1-2; no clear D. This CDR3 has 14 residues. V was trimmed by 0 bases and J by 2 bases, leaving 7 bases between them. Germline V CDR1 and CDR2: LNHNV, YYDKDF (reference sequence). The chain's CDR3 is CATSRDRRNYGYTF. The CDR3 nucleotides are TGTGCCACCAGCAGAGATCGCAGAAACTATGGCTACACCTTC. The full variable domain, rest sourced from reference TRBV15 and TRBJ1-2, is DAMVIQNPRYQVTQFGKPVTLSCSQTLNHNVMYWYQQKSSQAPKLLFHYYDKDFNNEADTPDNFQSRRPNTSFCFLDIRSPGLGDTAMYLCATSRDRRNYGYTFGSGTRLTVV.

CDR3 residues: CASSQSGAGYQPQHF. As DNA, the CDR3 is TGCGCCAGCAGCCAAAGCGGTGCAGGTTATCAGCCCCAGCATTTT. The rearrangement uses TRBV4-1 and TRBJ1-5; D remains ambiguous. Germline loops: CDR1 MGHRA, CDR2 YSYEKL. The CDR3 consists of 15 residues. Trimming pared 2 bases from V and 5 bases from J, leaving 13 bases between.

The chain uses TRBV30 and TRBJ1-1; 8 bases match TRBD1. After removal of 2 bases from V and 1 base from J, the junction contained 9 bases not matched to a gene. The CDR3 is 16 residues long. The germline CDR1 and CDR2 sequences are GTSNPN and SVGIG (reference sequence). The CDR3 spells CAWSRPGQEENTEAFF. For the CDR3, the DNA is TGTGCCTGGAGTAGACCGGGACAGGAGGAGAACACTGAAGCTTTCTTT.

J is TRBJ1-2 and V is TRBV7-2; the match to TRBD1 covers 8 bases. Germline V gene data show CDR1 as SGHTA and CDR2 as FQGNSA. The CDR3 is made up of 15 amino acids. V lost 5 bases and J lost 4; bases outside the gene matches: 9. The CDR3 DNA sequence: TGTGCCAGCAGCGCGTCGACAGGGGATGTCTATGGCTACACCTTC. This codes for CASSASTGDVYGYTF.

Written as DNA, the CDR3 is TGCGCCAGCAGCTTAGAATCCGGGACAGGGGGCGATGGCTACACCTTC. Translation: CASSLESGTGGDGYTF. The chain recombines TRBV5-1 with TRBJ1-2, with 12 bases matching TRBD1. This CDR3 is built from 16 residues. Trimming removed 2 bases from V and 6 bases from J; junction bases left unmatched: 8. Germline V gene lookup returns CDR1 SGHRS and CDR2 YFSETQ.